Sequencing of this T cell receptor beta chain was carried out in a study of T cells in localized non-small cell lung cancer. General observations from the study: Heterogeneity within the tumor remains possible, as just one region underwent sequencing. Within adjacent lung there appeared a median around 60 of the top 100 tumor clones.

Adjacent lung, free of atypia, was sampled at least 2 cm from the tumor margin. This clone was recorded a few times. Its antigen is as yet unknown. Clones were sequenced by immunoSEQ multiplex PCR, and TCRdb holds only the in-frame ones, with some missing. In the table there are about 1,200 clones, less than 15% of which are singletons. Losses at the gene ends were 6 bases for V and 5 bases for J; bases not matched to a gene: 8. Germline loops: CDR1 MNHGY, CDR2 SAAAGT. This CDR3 has 15 residues. The source material was normal lung tissue next to the tumor, sampled before any cancer treatment. The chain combines TRBV6-8 with TRBJ2-1; TRBD2 matches 9 bases. The TCR sequence derives from a male donor at least 60 years old with stage I lung adenocarcinoma. CDR3 sequence: CASRLLAGKNNEQFF. DNA for the CDR3: TGTGCCAGCAGATTACTAGCGGGTAAGAACAATGAGCAGTTCTTC.